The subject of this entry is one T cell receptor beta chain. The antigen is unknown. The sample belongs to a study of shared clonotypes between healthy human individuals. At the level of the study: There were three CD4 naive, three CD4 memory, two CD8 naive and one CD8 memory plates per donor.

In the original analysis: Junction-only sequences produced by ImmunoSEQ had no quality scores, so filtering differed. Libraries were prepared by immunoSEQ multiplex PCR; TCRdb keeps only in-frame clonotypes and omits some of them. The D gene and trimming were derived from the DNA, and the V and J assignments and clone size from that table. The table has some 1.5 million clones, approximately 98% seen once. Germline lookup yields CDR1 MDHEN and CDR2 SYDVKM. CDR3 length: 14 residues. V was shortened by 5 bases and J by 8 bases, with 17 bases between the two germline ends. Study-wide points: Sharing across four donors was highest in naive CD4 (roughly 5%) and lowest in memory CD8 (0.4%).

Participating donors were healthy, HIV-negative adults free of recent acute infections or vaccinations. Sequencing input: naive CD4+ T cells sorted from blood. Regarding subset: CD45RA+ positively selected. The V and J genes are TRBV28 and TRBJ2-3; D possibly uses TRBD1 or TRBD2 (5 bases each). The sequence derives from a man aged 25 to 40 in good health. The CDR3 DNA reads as TGTGCCAGCAGTCCCCCCCCCGGGGCACCTACGCAGTATTTT. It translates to CASSPPPGAPTQYF.